These 3 T cell receptor beta chains came from one sample sequenced in a study of blood T cell repertoires in COVID-19 (dated by TCRdb to the early 2020s). Library prep was done by the immunoSEQ multiplex PCR assay. TCRdb holds this immuneACCESS table with in-frame rearrangements only. Some clones are missing; in checked studies, unresolved V genes explain under half, and the rest has no known cause. For this sample the table gives around 400,000 clones, of which 70% to 90% were detected only once. Clones ranked in the top ten supply roughly 10% of the sample. The sample taken for sequencing was peripheral blood. The receptors derive from a woman younger than 45 with COVID-19, enrolled during active disease.

The chain uses TRBV12-3 or TRBV12-4 and TRBJ1-1, with TRBD1 as a possible D gene (5 bases). V lost 5 bases and J 4 bases, leaving 11 bases between the germline ends. The CDR3 totals 13 residues. As DNA, the CDR3 is TGTGCCAGCAGTCTGACAGAGGTCACTGAAGCTTTCTTT. Protein product: CASSLTEVTEAFF.

This clone was counted a single time. The chain recombines TRBV5-1 with TRBJ1-2, with 7 positions matching TRBD1. The CDR3 loop spans 18 amino acids. Germline lookup yields CDR1 SGHRS and CDR2 YFSETQ. The V segment lost 4 bases and the J segment 2 bases; nucleotides outside the gene matches: 17. CDR3 nucleotides: TGCGCCAGCAGCCCCTACCCGACAGGGCCGCGGGCAAACTATGGCTACACCTTC. Its translation is CASSPYPTGPRANYGYTF.

The sample holds one count of this clone. The chain is built from TRBV19 and TRBJ2-7; TRBD2 matches at 11 bases. With V trimmed by 10 bases and J by 5 bases, 7 bases remained unmatched. From germline, CDR1 is LNHDA and CDR2 SQIVND (reference sequence). There are 13 residues in the CDR3. CDR3 DNA sequence: TGTGCCACGAGACTAGCGGGATCGAACGAGCAGTACTTC. It specifies CATRLAGSNEQYF. Together with reference TRBV19 and TRBJ2-7, the CDR3 gives the full variable domain: DGGITQSPKYLFRKEGQNVTLSCEQNLNHDAMYWYRQDPGQGLRLIYYSQIVNDFQKGDIAEGYSVSREKKESFPLTVTSAQKNPTAFYLCATRLAGSNEQYFGPGTRLTVT.